The following is a T cell receptor (beta chain) sequence with its context. What it binds is unknown. This CDR3 contains 17 residues. V was clipped by 1 base and J by 3 bases; unmatched bases: 9. The germline V gene has CDR1 MNHNS and CDR2 SASEGT. This sample is drawn from a study of T-cell reconstitution after alpha-beta-depleted transplantation in children. Using unique molecular identifiers, the investigators prepared the TCRbeta library. From the PCR reads, TCRdb called clonotypes with MiXCR, one entry per CDR3 protein. This sample has about 310,000 distinct CDR3 sequences, with 20% to 30% found just once. Study outcomes and limitations: Hyperexpanded clones declined; after one year, newly produced T cells mostly supplied diversity. At day 60, the high TCRbeta diversity found in some patients originated from recipient T cells and thymic progenitors that had survived.

The source was PBMCs, mostly from graft donor cells, collected 180 days after TCRalphabeta/CD19-depleted stem cell transplant. This chain links TRBV6-1 with TRBJ2-7; TRBD1 matches 10 bases. The receptor comes from a male patient aged 10-17 years who had a stem cell transplant for acute lymphoblastic leukemia, so the T cells may come from the graft donor. The CDR3 reads CASSEGRGQGISYEQYF. The CDR3, as DNA: TGTGCCAGCAGTGAAGGGCGGGGACAGGGGATAAGCTACGAGCAGTACTTC.